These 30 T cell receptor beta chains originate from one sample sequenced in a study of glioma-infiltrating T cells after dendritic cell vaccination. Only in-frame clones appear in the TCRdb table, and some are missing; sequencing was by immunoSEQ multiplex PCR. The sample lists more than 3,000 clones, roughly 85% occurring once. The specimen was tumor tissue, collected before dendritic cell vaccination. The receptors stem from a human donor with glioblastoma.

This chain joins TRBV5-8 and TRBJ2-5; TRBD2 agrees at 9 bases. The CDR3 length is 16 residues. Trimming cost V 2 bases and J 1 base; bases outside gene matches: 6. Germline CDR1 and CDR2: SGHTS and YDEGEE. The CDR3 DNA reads TGTGCCAGCAGCTTATCTGGCGGGGGGGCCCAAGAGACCCAGTACTTC. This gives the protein CASSLSGGGAQETQYF.

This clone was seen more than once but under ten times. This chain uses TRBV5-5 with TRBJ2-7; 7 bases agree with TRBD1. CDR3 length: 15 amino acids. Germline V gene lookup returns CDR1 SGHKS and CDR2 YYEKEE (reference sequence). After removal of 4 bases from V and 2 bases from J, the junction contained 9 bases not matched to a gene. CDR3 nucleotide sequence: TGTGCCAGCAGCCTCTATTCGGGACAGACCTACGAGCAGTACTTC. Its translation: CASSLYSGQTYEQYF.

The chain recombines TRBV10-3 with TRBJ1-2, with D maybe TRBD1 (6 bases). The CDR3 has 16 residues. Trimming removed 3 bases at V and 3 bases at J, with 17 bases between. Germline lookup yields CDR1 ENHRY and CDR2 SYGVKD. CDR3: CAISDIRQVMDYGYTF. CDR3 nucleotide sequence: TGTGCCATCAGTGACATCCGACAGGTGATGGACTATGGCTACACCTTC.

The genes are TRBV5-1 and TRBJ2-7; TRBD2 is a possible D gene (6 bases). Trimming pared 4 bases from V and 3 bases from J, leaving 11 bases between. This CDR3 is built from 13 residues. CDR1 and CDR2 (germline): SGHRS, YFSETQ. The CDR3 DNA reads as TGCGCCAGCAGCGCCTCCGGGGGCTACGAGCAGTACTTC. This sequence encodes CASSASGGYEQYF.

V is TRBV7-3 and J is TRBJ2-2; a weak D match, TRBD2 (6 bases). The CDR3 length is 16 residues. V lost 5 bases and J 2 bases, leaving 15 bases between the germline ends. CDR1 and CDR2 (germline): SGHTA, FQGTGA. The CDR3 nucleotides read TGTGCCAGCAGCCCAGGACTACCCCTTAACACCGGGGAGCTGTTTTTT. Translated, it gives CASSPGLPLNTGELFF.

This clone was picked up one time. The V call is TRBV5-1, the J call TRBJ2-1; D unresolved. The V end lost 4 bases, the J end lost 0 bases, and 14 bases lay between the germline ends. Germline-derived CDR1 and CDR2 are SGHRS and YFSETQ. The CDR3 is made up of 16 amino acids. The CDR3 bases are TGCGCCAGCAGCCCCAGGTCTTCCAGCTCCTACAATGAGCAGTTCTTC. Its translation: CASSPRSSSSYNEQFF.

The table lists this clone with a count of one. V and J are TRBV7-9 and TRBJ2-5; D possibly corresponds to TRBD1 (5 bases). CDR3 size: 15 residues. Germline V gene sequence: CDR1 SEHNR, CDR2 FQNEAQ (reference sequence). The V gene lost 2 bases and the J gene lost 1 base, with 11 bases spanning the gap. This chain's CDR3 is CASSLRFGAQETQYF. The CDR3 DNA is TGTGCCAGCAGCTTAAGGTTTGGGGCCCAAGAGACCCAGTACTTC. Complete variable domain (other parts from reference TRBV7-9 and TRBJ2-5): DTGVSQNPRHKITKRGQNVTFRCDPISEHNRLYWYRQTLGQGPEFLTYFQNEAQLEKSRLLSDRFSAERPKGSFSTLEIQRTEQGDSAMYLCASSLRFGAQETQYFGPGTRLLVL.

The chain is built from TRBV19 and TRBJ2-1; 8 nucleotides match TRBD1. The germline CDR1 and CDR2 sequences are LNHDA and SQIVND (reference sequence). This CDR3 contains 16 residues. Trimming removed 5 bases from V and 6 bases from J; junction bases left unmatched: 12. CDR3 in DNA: TGTGCCAGTAGTCGACGAGGTACAGGGGGGTCCAATGAGCAGTTCTTC. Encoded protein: CASSRRGTGGSNEQFF.

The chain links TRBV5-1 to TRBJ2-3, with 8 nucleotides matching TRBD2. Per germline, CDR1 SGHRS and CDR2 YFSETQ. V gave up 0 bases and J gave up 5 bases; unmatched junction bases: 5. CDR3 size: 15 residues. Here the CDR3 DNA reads TGCGCCAGCAGCTTGGACCGGGGGGGCTTAGATACGCAGTATTTT. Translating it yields CASSLDRGGLDTQYF.

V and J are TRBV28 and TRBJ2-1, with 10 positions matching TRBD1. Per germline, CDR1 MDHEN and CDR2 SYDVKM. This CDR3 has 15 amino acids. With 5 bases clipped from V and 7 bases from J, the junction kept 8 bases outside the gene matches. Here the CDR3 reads CASSPGQGLVNEQFF. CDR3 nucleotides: TGTGCCAGCAGTCCGGGACAGGGGCTTGTAAATGAGCAGTTCTTC.

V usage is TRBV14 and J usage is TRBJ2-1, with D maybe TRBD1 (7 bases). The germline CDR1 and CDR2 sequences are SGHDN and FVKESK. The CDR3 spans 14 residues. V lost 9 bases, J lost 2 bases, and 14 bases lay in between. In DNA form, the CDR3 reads TGTGCCAGTTCCCAGGGGGGACCCTACAATGAGCAGTTCTTC. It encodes CASSQGGPYNEQFF.

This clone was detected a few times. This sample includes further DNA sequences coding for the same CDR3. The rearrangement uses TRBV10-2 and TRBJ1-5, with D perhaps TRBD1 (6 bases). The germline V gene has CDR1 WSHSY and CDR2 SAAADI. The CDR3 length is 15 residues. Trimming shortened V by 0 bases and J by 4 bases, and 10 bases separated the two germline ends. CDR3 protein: CASSESGHRNQPQHF. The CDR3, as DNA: TGCGCCAGCAGTGAGTCGGGACACCGGAATCAGCCCCAGCATTTT.

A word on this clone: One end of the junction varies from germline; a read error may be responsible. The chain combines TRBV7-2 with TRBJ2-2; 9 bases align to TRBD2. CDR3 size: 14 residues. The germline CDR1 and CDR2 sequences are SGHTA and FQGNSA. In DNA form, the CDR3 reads TGTGCCAGCAGCATAGCGGGGGCAACCGGGGAGCTGTTTTTT. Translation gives CASSIAGATGELFF.

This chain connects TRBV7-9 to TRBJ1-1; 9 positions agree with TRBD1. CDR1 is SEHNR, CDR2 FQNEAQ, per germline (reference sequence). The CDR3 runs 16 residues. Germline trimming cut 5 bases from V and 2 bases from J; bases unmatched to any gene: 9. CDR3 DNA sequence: TGTGCCAGCAGCGCTACAGGGGGCCCCATAAACACTGAAGCTTTCTTT. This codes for CASSATGGPINTEAFF.

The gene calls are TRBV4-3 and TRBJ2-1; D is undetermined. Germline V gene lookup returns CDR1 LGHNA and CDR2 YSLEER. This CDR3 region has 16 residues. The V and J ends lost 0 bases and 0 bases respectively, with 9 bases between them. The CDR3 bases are TGCGCCAGCAGCCAAGATGGCGGATACTCCTACAATGAGCAGTTCTTC. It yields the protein CASSQDGGYSYNEQFF.

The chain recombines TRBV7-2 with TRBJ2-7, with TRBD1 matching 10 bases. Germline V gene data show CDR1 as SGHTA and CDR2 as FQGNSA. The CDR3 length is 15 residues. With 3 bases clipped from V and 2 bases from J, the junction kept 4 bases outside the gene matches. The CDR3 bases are TGTGCCAGCAGCTTGGCCGGGACAGGGGCCTACGAGCAGTACTTC. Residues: CASSLAGTGAYEQYF.

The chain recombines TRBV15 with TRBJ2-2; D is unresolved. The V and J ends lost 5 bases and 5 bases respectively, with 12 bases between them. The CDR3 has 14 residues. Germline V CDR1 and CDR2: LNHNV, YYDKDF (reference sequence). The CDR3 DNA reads TGTGCCACCAGCCCCCGAGCTGAAACCGGGGAGCTGTTTTTT. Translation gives CATSPRAETGELFF.

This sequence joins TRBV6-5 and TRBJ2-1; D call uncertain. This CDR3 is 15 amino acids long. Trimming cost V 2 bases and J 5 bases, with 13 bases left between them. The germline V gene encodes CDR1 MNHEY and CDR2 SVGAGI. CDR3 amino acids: CASSYRKQSNNEQFF. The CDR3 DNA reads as TGTGCCAGCAGTTACAGGAAACAGTCCAACAATGAGCAGTTCTTC.

For the CDR3, the DNA is TGTGCCAGTAGTATAGCGGAGCTGCATAATTCACCCCTCCACTTT. Translation gives CASSIAELHNSPLHF. V usage is TRBV19 and J usage is TRBJ1-6; D is undetermined. V was cut by 1 base and J by 5 bases, with 9 bases left in between. The CDR3 is 15 amino acids. Germline values: CDR1 LNHDA, CDR2 SQIVND (reference sequence).

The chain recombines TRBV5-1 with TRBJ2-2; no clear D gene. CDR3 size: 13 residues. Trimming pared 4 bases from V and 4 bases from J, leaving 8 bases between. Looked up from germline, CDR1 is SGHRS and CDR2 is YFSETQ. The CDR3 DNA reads TGCGCCAGCAGCCAGGTGGGCACCGGGGAGCTGTTTTTT. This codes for CASSQVGTGELFF.

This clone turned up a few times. CDR3 in DNA: TGTGCCAGTAGGAAACGTGAGGAGCCCGGGGAGCTGTTTTTT. Its translation is CASRKREEPGELFF. The genes are TRBV19 and TRBJ2-2; D is unresolved. Germline CDR1 reads LNHDA; CDR2 reads SQIVND (reference sequence). V gave up 6 bases and J gave up 6 bases, with 14 bases separating them. The CDR3 runs to 14 residues.

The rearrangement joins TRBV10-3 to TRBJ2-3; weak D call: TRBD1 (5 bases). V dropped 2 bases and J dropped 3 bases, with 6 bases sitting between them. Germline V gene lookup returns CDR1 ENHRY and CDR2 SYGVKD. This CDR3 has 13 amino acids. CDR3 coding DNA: TGTGCCATCAGTGAGCAGGGAACAGATACGCAGTATTTT. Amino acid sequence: CAISEQGTDTQYF.

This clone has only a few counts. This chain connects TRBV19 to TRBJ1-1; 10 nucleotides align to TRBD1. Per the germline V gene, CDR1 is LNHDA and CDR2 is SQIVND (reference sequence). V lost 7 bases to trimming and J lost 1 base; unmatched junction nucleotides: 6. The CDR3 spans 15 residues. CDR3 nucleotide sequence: TGTGCCAGTAAGACAGGGGGCGCCGGGAACACTGAAGCTTTCTTT. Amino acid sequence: CASKTGGAGNTEAFF.

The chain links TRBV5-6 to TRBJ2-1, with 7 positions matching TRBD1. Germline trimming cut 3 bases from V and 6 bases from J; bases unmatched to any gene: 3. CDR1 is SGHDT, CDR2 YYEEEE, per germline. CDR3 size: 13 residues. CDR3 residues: CASSWGTVNEQFF. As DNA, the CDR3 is TGTGCCAGCAGCTGGGGGACAGTCAATGAGCAGTTCTTC.

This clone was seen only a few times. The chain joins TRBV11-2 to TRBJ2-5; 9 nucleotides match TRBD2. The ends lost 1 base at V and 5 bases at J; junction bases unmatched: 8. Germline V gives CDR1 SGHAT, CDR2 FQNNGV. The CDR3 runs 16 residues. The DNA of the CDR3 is TGTGCCAGCAGCTTAGTAGGCGGGGGGGCCCGGGAGACCCAGTACTTC. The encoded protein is CASSLVGGGARETQYF.

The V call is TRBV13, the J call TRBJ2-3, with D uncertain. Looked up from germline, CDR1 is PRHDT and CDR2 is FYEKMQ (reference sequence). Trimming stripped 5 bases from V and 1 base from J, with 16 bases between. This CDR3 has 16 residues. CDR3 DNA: TGTGCCAGCAGCCCCTCTGACCGCGGCGGCACAGATACGCAGTATTTT. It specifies CASSPSDRGGTDTQYF. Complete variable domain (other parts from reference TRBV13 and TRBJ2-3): AAGVIQSPRHLIKEKRETATLKCYPIPRHDTVYWYQQGPGQDPQFLISFYEKMQSDKGSIPDRFSAQQFSDYHSELNMSSLELGDSALYFCASSPSDRGGTDTQYFGPGTRLTVL.

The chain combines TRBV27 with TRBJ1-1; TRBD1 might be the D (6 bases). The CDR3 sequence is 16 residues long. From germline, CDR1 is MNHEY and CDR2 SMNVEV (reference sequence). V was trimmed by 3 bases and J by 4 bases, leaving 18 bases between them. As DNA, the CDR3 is TGTGCCAGCAGTTTGATGGGTCAGGGGCTGGGCACTGAAGCTTTCTTT. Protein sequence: CASSLMGQGLGTEAFF.

CDR3 in amino acids: CASSPRGTSTDTQYF. The CDR3 region has the DNA TGTGCCAGCAGCCCCCGAGGGACTAGCACAGATACGCAGTATTTT. The V and J genes are TRBV5-5 and TRBJ2-3, with a weak D call TRBD2 (6 bases). CDR3 length: 15 amino acids. Germline CDR1 SGHKS, CDR2 YYEKEE (reference sequence). The V end was cut by 4 bases, the J end by 0 bases, with 12 bases between.

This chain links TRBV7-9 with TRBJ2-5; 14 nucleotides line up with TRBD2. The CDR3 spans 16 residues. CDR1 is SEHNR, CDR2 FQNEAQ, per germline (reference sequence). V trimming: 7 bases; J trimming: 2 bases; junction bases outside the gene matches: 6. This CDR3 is CASNPGLAGAQETQYF. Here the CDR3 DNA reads TGTGCCAGCAACCCGGGACTAGCGGGGGCACAAGAGACCCAGTACTTC.

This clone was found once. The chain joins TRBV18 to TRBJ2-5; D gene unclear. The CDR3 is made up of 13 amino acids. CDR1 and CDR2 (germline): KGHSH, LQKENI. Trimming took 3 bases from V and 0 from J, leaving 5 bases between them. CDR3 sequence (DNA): TGTGCCAGCTCACCGGCGGACCAAGAGACCCAGTACTTC. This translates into CASSPADQETQYF.